One T cell receptor beta chain is described in this entry. Original processing methods: Reference gene primer amplification in the assay estimated nucleated cell counts. Clones were read by immunoSEQ multiplex PCR, and TCRdb kept only the in-frame ones, dropping some. The DNA gave D and trimming, while V, J and clone size come from that table. There are around 87,000 clones in the sample; over 70% occur only once, and 9.8% lies in the top ten. The ends were cut back, 4 bases at V and 3 bases at J, with 13 bases in the middle. The CDR3 is 14 residues long. In germline, CDR1 is SGHRS, CDR2 YFSETQ. The data are from a study of blood T cell repertoires in COVID-19. The wider study: The United States, Italy and Spain provided the acute and convalescent COVID-19 samples.

The source of this sequence is a woman at least 80 years old with acute or convalescent COVID-19. The chain couples TRBV5-1 to TRBJ2-5; tentative D call: TRBD1 (6 bases). Sequencing was carried out using peripheral blood. CDR3 in DNA: TGCGCCAGCAGCGGGGGCAGACAAGAAGAGACCCAGTACTTC. This sequence encodes CASSGGRQEETQYF.